What follows describes a single T cell receptor beta chain. What it recognizes is unknown. This entry comes from a study of PD-1 blockade in classical Hodgkin lymphoma. Overall study findings and caveats: Those starting nivolumab under 1 year post-ASCT were excluded.

Time point of the sample: cycle 4 day 1 (C4D1), after less than 7 weeks of nivolumab. All patients experienced relapse after autologous stem cell transplantation, and brentuximab vedotin exposure was variable. Trimming took off 7 bases at V and 1 base at J, with 10 bases between the two ends. CDR3 size: 13 residues. CDR1 is SNHLY, CDR2 FYNNEI, per germline. Using immunoSEQ multiplex PCR, the repertoire was profiled, and TCRdb retains in-frame clones only, with some absent. The table records 20,000 to 30,000 clones, roughly 90% of them present only once. Sequences were derived from peripheral blood mononuclear cells (PBMCs), sampled before the fourth cycle of nivolumab. The sequence was collected from a human donor with classical Hodgkin lymphoma. V gene TRBV2 combines with J gene TRBJ1-1, with D maybe TRBD1 (6 bases). The DNA for the CDR3 is TGTGCCAGCACTCAGGACAGGAACACTGAAGCTTTCTTT. It is translated as CASTQDRNTEAFF.